Sequencing of this T cell receptor (beta chain) was carried out in a study of CD8 T cell repertoires and HIV-1 epitope variants. Whole-study context: Controls included no peptide, Ebola AY9 epitope, and a CMV, EBV, flu pool. The baseline condition was 1M T cells left uncultured. Study observations and caveats: Eight or nine antigen-specific TCR beta clonotypes were found; more than five seemed cross-reactive to variants.

Repertoires were generated with immunoSEQ multiplex PCR, while TCRdb's copy carries only in-frame clones and drops some. The table records approximately 5,600 clones, about 66% of them present only once. V lost 6 bases to trimming and J lost 2 bases, with 24 bases between them. Germline V lookup: CDR1 SNHLY, CDR2 FYNNEI. The CDR3 loop spans 18 amino acids. Points on this clone: Antigen: not known.

The genes are TRBV2 and TRBJ2-3, with D perhaps TRBD2 (6 bases). The material sequenced was cultured CD8+ T cells derived from PBMCs. This receptor was identified in a male donor with HIV. The CDR3 region has the DNA TGTGCCAGCAGGACCCCAACGGGAGAATCATTTATCACAGATACGCAGTATTTT. It codes for CASRTPTGESFITDTQYF.